This TCR beta chain emerged from a study of blood T cell repertoires in COVID-19 (dated by TCRdb to 2018 to 2020). Regarding the complete study: Collaborator samples came from the United States, Italy and Spain and covered acute and convalescent phases of COVID-19. The sample metadata nearly always contained a de-identified subject ID, COVID-19 status, age in years and sex. Deeply sampled blood TCRbeta repertoires from subjects exposed to, actively infected with, or recovered from COVID-19 were included in the dataset. The repertoires were released in a freely available public database meant as a resource for research on the immune response to SARS-CoV-2. Where HLA class I and class II types were available, the types were taken from metadata supplied by the sample provider, not from assay-based typing. The prospective study material was composed of cDNA or gDNA derived from T cells, B-cell-depleted T cells, or PBMCs. Samples came from the ongoing ImmuneRACE study (first 160 participants) plus 1,254 subjects from 6 global collaborators.

General findings and caveats noted by the study authors: Clinical and demographic metadata were provided uncurated, with the amount varying by source and participant.

The immunoSEQ Assay, a bias-controlled multiplex PCR, was used to amplify TCRbeta CDR3 regions from genomic DNA. In the authors' own workflow: Nucleated cell counts per sample were estimated from amplification of reference gene primers within the assay. Sequence reads were collapsed and filtered to measure the absolute abundance of every unique TCRbeta CDR3 rearrangement. For each sample, productive Simpson clonality was calculated as the square root of Simpson's diversity index across productive rearrangements. The immuneACCESS repertoire file appears here via TCRdb, limited to in-frame rearrangements. These files lack a portion of the clones; in checked studies, under half of the deficit traces to unresolved V genes, and the cause of the others is not known. The V and J calls and clone size come from that table; D and trimming were worked out from the DNA. This sample comprises over 200,000 clones, roughly 90% of them detected only once. The top ten hold roughly 4% of the sample.

V and J lose 4 bases and 3 bases, and a span of 9 bases separates them. From the cysteine through the phenylalanine, the CDR3 covers 13 amino acids. The DNA shown is the 39-base CDR3, in frame from base 1. The germline V gene yields SGHNT for CDR1 and YENEEA for CDR2. This clone was found once. What antigen it recognizes has not been identified. Within one base of it there is no much larger clone, and no base qualities were kept. A second Seattle source provided samples from volunteer blood donors who had recovered from COVID-19. Collaborating institutions collected whole blood in K2EDTA tubes following their own protocols. For TCRbeta analysis, collaborators shipped samples in one of three forms: frozen whole blood, isolated PBMCs, or DNA extracted from either of those sample types.

The clonotype was recovered from a man aged 60 to 75 who had recovered from COVID-19. Recombination connected TRBV11-3 to TRBJ2-5; the D gene is perhaps TRBD2, from 6 matching bases. The sequenced sample was peripheral blood. The CDR3 here reads CASSSWGEETQYF. The DNA is as follows: TGTGCCAGCAGCTCCTGGGGGGAAGAGACCCAGTACTTC.